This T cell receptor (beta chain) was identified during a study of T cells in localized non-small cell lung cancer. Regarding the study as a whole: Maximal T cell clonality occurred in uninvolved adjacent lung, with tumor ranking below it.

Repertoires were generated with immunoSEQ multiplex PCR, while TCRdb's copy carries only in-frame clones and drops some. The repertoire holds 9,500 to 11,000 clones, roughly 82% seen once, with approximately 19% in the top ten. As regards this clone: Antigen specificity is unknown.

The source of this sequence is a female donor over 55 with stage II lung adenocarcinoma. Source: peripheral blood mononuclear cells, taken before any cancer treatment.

The CDR3 coding sequence is TGTGCCAGCAGCTTACAGGCGGGACTAGCAACAGATACGCAGTATTTT. As protein: CASSLQAGLATDTQYF. The chain links TRBV7-3 to TRBJ2-3; 9 bases agree with TRBD2. The length of the CDR3 is 16 residues. The ends lost 2 bases at V and 3 bases at J; junction bases unmatched: 6. Germline lookup yields CDR1 SGHTA and CDR2 FQGTGA. The full variable domain, completed using reference TRBV7-3 and TRBJ2-3, is GAGVSQTPSNKVTEKGKYVELRCDPISGHTALYWYRQSLGQGPEFLIYFQGTGAADDSGLPNDRFFAVRPEGSVSTLKIQRTERGDSAVYLCASSLQAGLATDTQYFGPGTRLTVL.